This passage covers 24 T cell receptor beta chains from one sample sequenced in a study of radiotherapy plus CTLA-4 blockade in lung cancer (dated by TCRdb to the late 2010s). To prepare the library, the immunoSEQ multiplex PCR assay was applied. The source is immuneACCESS, and TCRdb retained only in-frame sequences with V and J called. Part of the clones is not carried over; for the studies checked, unresolved V genes explain less than half of this, and the remainder is unexplained. A total of 65,000 to 85,000 clones appear in this sample, 76% of them only once. 16% of the sample is held by the ten biggest clonotypes. The source material was peripheral blood, sampled from a patient treated with radiotherapy plus ipilimumab. All receptors derive from a human donor with non-small cell lung cancer whose response to radiotherapy plus ipilimumab could not be evaluated. Some clones in this sample may be carry-over from other donors' samples.

This clone has only one observation. The V call is TRBV27, the J call TRBJ2-5; TRBD1 matches 10 bases. The CDR3 loop spans 16 amino acids. V lost 6 bases and J lost 1; bases outside the gene matches: 8. Germline V gives CDR1 MNHEY, CDR2 SMNVEV (reference sequence). CDR3 sequence: CASRDSGTGAQETQYF. CDR3 in DNA: TGTGCCAGCAGGGACTCCGGGACAGGGGCCCAAGAGACCCAGTACTTC.

The V gene is TRBV7-9, the J gene TRBJ2-7; D gene ambiguous. V was shortened by 5 bases and J by 5 bases, with 16 bases between the two germline ends. The CDR3 loop spans 14 amino acids. Germline CDR1 reads SEHNR; CDR2 reads FQNEAQ (reference sequence). CDR3 region: CASSESGYDNEQYF. For the CDR3, the DNA is TGTGCCAGCAGCGAATCAGGATATGACAACGAGCAGTACTTC.

This clone was observed a handful of times. The sample contains more than one DNA sequence encoding this CDR3. The V gene is TRBV9, the J gene TRBJ1-3; no clear D. Germline V gene sequence: CDR1 SGDLS, CDR2 YYNGEE. The CDR3 consists of 15 residues. V was clipped by 0 bases and J by 0 bases, with 7 bases between them. The CDR3 DNA reads as TGTGCCAGCAGCGTAGGGGGAGGCTCTGGAAACACCATATATTTT. It is translated as CASSVGGGSGNTIYF.

V gene TRBV9 combines with J gene TRBJ1-2, with D maybe TRBD1 (6 bases). The ends were cut back, 0 bases at V and 8 bases at J, with 14 bases in the middle. Germline CDR1 reads SGDLS; CDR2 reads YYNGEE. The CDR3 has 14 residues. CDR3: CASSVGRGEKGYTF. CDR3 bases: TGTGCCAGCAGCGTAGGCAGGGGAGAGAAGGGCTACACCTTC.

This chain connects TRBV5-1 to TRBJ2-7; D might be TRBD1 (5 bases). Germline V gives CDR1 SGHRS, CDR2 YFSETQ. The length of the CDR3 is 15 residues. Deletions cut 0 bases from V and 7 bases from J, with 17 bases between. CDR3 amino acids: CASSLEGHTSGEQYF. The DNA of the CDR3 is TGCGCCAGCAGCTTGGAAGGACACACGTCAGGGGAGCAGTACTTC.

The rearrangement uses TRBV2 and TRBJ1-3; the match to TRBD1 covers 9 bases. Germline V gene sequence: CDR1 SNHLY, CDR2 FYNNEI. After removal of 5 bases from V and 3 bases from J, the junction contained 5 bases not matched to a gene. CDR3 length: 15 residues. This CDR3 reads CASSQQGAFGNTIYF. The CDR3 coding sequence is TGTGCCAGCAGTCAACAGGGGGCTTTTGGAAACACCATATATTTT. The full variable domain, in which reference TRBV2 and TRBJ1-3 provide the parts outside the CDR3, is EPEVTQTPSHQVTQMGQEVILRCVPISNHLYFYWYRQILGQKVEFLVSFYNNEISEKSEIFDDQFSVERPDGSNFTLKIRSTKLEDSAMYFCASSQQGAFGNTIYFGEGSWLTVV.

The chain carries TRBV5-4 and TRBJ1-2; D is possibly TRBD1 (5 bases). CDR1 is SGHNT and CDR2 is YYREEE in the germline V gene (reference sequence). V lost 1 base and J lost 4, with 14 bases in between. This CDR3 contains 15 residues. The CDR3 sequence is CASSLRPTGAYGYTF. CDR3 bases: TGTGCCAGCAGCTTGCGGCCAACAGGAGCCTATGGCTACACCTTC.

This clone has only one observation. The chain recombines TRBV28 with TRBJ1-2, with 7 bases identical to TRBD1. Germline V gives CDR1 MDHEN, CDR2 SYDVKM. This CDR3 region has 16 residues. The chain's CDR3 is CTTSAGTDIRSYGYTF. For the CDR3, the DNA is TGTACCACCTCCGCCGGGACAGACATACGTAGCTATGGCTACACCTTC.

V and J are TRBV19 and TRBJ2-5; 7 bases line up with TRBD2. V shed 5 bases, J shed 5 bases, and the junction held 8 bases outside the gene matches. CDR1 and CDR2 (germline): LNHDA, SQIVND (reference sequence). The CDR3 length is 14 residues. CDR3 nucleotides: TGTGCCAGTAGTTCGGGACTACCCAGTGAGACCCAGTACTTC. Translated, it gives CASSSGLPSETQYF.

The chain employs TRBV7-6 and TRBJ1-2, with 7 bases fitting TRBD1. The CDR3 has 17 residues. Per the germline V gene, CDR1 is SGHVS and CDR2 is FNYEAQ. V lost 1 base and J lost 6; bases outside the gene matches: 14. CDR3 in amino acids: CASSLVRSPQGDHGYTF. Written as DNA, the CDR3 is TGTGCCAGCAGCTTAGTTCGGTCCCCCCAGGGGGATCATGGCTACACCTTC.

This clone occurred once. The chain joins TRBV2 to TRBJ2-7; no firm D call. The germline V and J ends were trimmed by 4 bases and 1 base, with 5 bases remaining between them. Germline assignment: CDR1 SNHLY and CDR2 FYNNEI. The CDR3 totals 12 residues. CDR3 in DNA: TGTGCCAGCAGTGGACTGTCCTACGAGCAGTACTTC. Protein: CASSGLSYEQYF.

This clone was detected a few times. This chain links TRBV4-1 with TRBJ2-7; 8 positions agree with TRBD1. The V segment lost 0 bases and the J segment 4 bases; nucleotides outside the gene matches: 2. The germline V gene has CDR1 MGHRA and CDR2 YSYEKL. This CDR3 comprises 14 residues. CDR3 loop: CASSQETGAYEQYF. The CDR3 DNA sequence: TGCGCCAGCAGCCAAGAGACAGGGGCGTACGAGCAGTACTTC.

The rearrangement joins TRBV11-3 to TRBJ2-6; 7 bases are shared with TRBD1. The V gene end was trimmed by 5 bases and the J gene end by 0 bases; junction bases not matched to a gene: 7. CDR1 and CDR2 from the germline V gene are SGHNT and YENEEA. CDR3 length equals 17 residues. The CDR3 region is CASSHGTVDSGANVLTF. The CDR3 DNA is TGTGCCAGCAGCCACGGGACAGTTGACTCTGGGGCCAACGTCCTGACTTTC. The complete variable domain, with remaining parts taken from reference TRBV11-3 and TRBJ2-6, reads EAGVVQSPRYKIIEKKQPVAFWCNPISGHNTLYWYLQNLGQGPELLIRYENEEAVDDSQLPKDRFSAERLKGVDSTLKIQPAELGDSAVYLCASSHGTVDSGANVLTFGAGSRLTVL.

The rearrangement uses TRBV6-5 and TRBJ1-6; a weak D match, TRBD1 (5 bases). There are 15 residues in the CDR3. Trimming took off 6 bases at V and 5 bases at J, with 14 bases between the two ends. Germline-derived CDR1 and CDR2 are MNHEY and SVGAGI. Here the CDR3 DNA reads TGTGCCAGCAGCCCCGGACGGGGGAATAATTCACCCCTCCACTTT. It specifies CASSPGRGNNSPLHF.

The chain joins TRBV6-6 to TRBJ1-3; 7 bases agree with TRBD1. There are 14 residues in the CDR3. V was pared by 5 bases and J by 4 bases, with 5 bases of the junction left unmatched. Germline V gene data show CDR1 as MNHNY and CDR2 as SVGAGI (reference sequence). The CDR3 protein is CASSLSQGGNTIYF. CDR3 in DNA: TGTGCCAGCAGTCTTTCACAGGGGGGAAACACCATATATTTT.

The chain links TRBV5-4 to TRBJ2-5; 11 bases match TRBD2. The CDR3 contains 14 residues. In germline, CDR1 is SGHNT, CDR2 YYREEE (reference sequence). V lost 2 bases to trimming and J lost 5 bases; unmatched junction nucleotides: 2. This chain's CDR3 is CASSFSGGAETQYF. The CDR3, as DNA: TGTGCCAGCAGCTTTAGCGGGGGGGCGGAGACCCAGTACTTC.

The J gene is TRBJ1-2, the V gene TRBV4-1, with D uncertain. The CDR3 sequence is 13 residues long. Germline-derived CDR1 and CDR2 are MGHRA and YSYEKL. With 5 bases removed from V and 4 bases from J, the gap between germline ends came to 11 bases. The chain's CDR3 is CASSTETGYGYTF. CDR3 in DNA: TGCGCCAGCAGCACGGAAACGGGCTATGGCTACACCTTC.

The chain is built from TRBV28 and TRBJ2-7; D ambiguous. Germline CDR1 reads MDHEN; CDR2 reads SYDVKM. The length of the CDR3 is 15 residues. The V end lost 1 base, the J end lost 0 bases, and 10 bases lay between the germline ends. The DNA for the CDR3 is TGTGCCAGCAGTTTATTGACTCTAAGCTCCTACGAGCAGTACTTC. As protein: CASSLLTLSSYEQYF.

This clone was counted only a few times. The chain couples TRBV28 to TRBJ1-2; no clear D gene. Germline CDR1 and CDR2: MDHEN and SYDVKM. V lost 6 bases, J lost 4 bases, and 9 bases lay in between. The CDR3 consists of 12 residues. The CDR3 is CASRPGIYGYTF. The CDR3 nucleotides are TGTGCCAGCAGACCGGGAATCTATGGCTACACCTTC.

The chain combines TRBV4-2 with TRBJ1-4; 8 bases agree with TRBD1. CDR1 and CDR2 (germline): LGHNA, YNFKEQ. J was trimmed by 4 bases and V by 0 bases; bases with no gene match: 4. This CDR3 region has 16 residues. CDR3 amino acids: CASSQERTGLNEKLFF. CDR3 nucleotide sequence: TGTGCCAGCAGCCAAGAAAGGACAGGGCTTAATGAAAAACTGTTTTTT.

The rearrangement uses TRBV5-4 and TRBJ2-2, with D unresolved. In germline, CDR1 is SGHNT, CDR2 YYREEE (reference sequence). This CDR3 spans 14 amino acids. The V gene lost 0 bases and the J gene lost 1 base, with 4 bases spanning the gap. The chain's CDR3 is CASSLARNTGELFF. The DNA for the CDR3 is TGTGCCAGCAGCTTGGCCAGGAACACCGGGGAGCTGTTTTTT.

V gene TRBV4-3 combines with J gene TRBJ1-5; D might be TRBD1 (6 bases). Trimming removed 4 bases at V and 7 bases at J, with 17 bases between. The CDR3 consists of 15 residues. Germline CDR1 LGHNA, CDR2 YSLEER. CDR3 in amino acids: CASSPGWQGMQPQHF. CDR3 in DNA: TGCGCCAGCAGCCCTGGCTGGCAGGGGATGCAGCCCCAGCATTTT.

The chain joins TRBV13 to TRBJ1-2; the match to TRBD1 covers 9 bases. This CDR3 is built from 13 residues. Germline assignment: CDR1 PRHDT and CDR2 FYEKMQ (reference sequence). V lost 0 bases and J lost 13; bases outside the gene matches: 6. In nucleotides, the CDR3 is TGTGCCAGCAGCTTAGGGGGACAGGGAATGGCCACCTTC. Translation: CASSLGGQGMATF.

This clone turned up a few times. The V and J genes are TRBV7-2 and TRBJ1-4; D is uncertain. The CDR3 sequence is 13 residues long. CDR1 and CDR2 (germline): SGHTA, FQGNSA. Trimming took 4 bases from V and 4 from J, leaving 7 bases between them. CDR3 residues: CASSSGVNEKLFF. The CDR3 bases are TGTGCCAGCAGCTCCGGGGTTAATGAAAAACTGTTTTTT.